This TCR beta chain was observed in a study of glioma-infiltrating T cells. Study background: Glioblastomas were WHO grade IV, sampled at first diagnosis; low-grade were grade II. General observations from the study: Signature shared blood CDR3 motifs were enriched in low-divergence and depleted in high-divergence patients.

V lost 1 base and J lost 0, with 9 bases in between. This CDR3 contains 15 residues. Per the germline V gene, CDR1 is MDHEN and CDR2 is SYDVKM. As concerns this clonotype: Its antigen is currently unknown.

The iRepertoire nested amplicon-rescue multiplex PCR amplified TCR alpha and beta CDR3s from RNA. MiXCR, applied by TCRdb to the multiplex PCR reads, yields one record per CDR3 protein. This table holds about 380,000 distinct CDR3 sequences, more than 35% found once. The sequenced material came from glioma tissue, nonneoplastic brain tissue, or PBMCs (not recorded which). The chain combines TRBV28 with TRBJ1-1; maybe TRBD1 (6 bases). The origin of this receptor is a human donor with low-grade glioma or glioblastoma, undergoing nonglioma brain surgery, or in good health (not recorded which). CDR3 DNA sequence: TGTGCCAGCAGTTTATCCGGGACAATGAACACTGAAGCTTTCTTT. Translation: CASSLSGTMNTEAFF. The whole variable domain, remainder taken from reference TRBV28 and TRBJ1-1, is DVKVTQSSRYLVKRTGEKVFLECVQDMDHENMFWYRQDPGLGLRLIYFSYDVKMKEKGDIPEGYSVSREKKERFSLILESASTNQTSMYLCASSLSGTMNTEAFFGQGTRLTVV.